Below, 21 T cell receptor beta chains from the same sample are listed, as sequenced in a study of T-cell memory formation after mild COVID-19. MiXCR, applied by TCRdb to the 5' RACE reads, yields one record per CDR3 protein. The sample has under 300,000 distinct CDR3 sequences, approximately 7.6% seen once; the top ten hold 22%. Material for sequencing was PBMCs or a T cell subset sorted from them (not recorded which). The receptors were gathered from a man aged 18 to 30 who had mild COVID-19 (a few samples of this study predate the infection). Cell type and time point are not known.

This chain links TRBV18 with TRBJ1-1; 8 nucleotides align to TRBD1. The CDR3 is 14 residues long. Germline CDR1 is KGHSH and CDR2 is LQKENI. The J segment lost 1 base and the V segment lost 6 bases, leaving 4 bases of the junction unmatched. This CDR3 is CASSRGRGNTEAFF. The CDR3 DNA is TGTGCCAGCTCCAGGGGGCGAGGGAACACTGAAGCTTTCTTT.

This clonotype has a handful of counts. This rearrangement joins TRBV7-9 to TRBJ1-3; D gene uncertain. The V gene lost 2 bases and the J gene lost 0 bases, with 8 bases spanning the gap. The CDR3 contains 15 residues. Germline V lookup: CDR1 SEHNR, CDR2 FQNEAQ (reference sequence). Here the CDR3 reads CASSLLYDSGNTIYF. CDR3 bases: TGTGCCAGCAGCTTACTCTACGACTCTGGAAACACCATATATTTT. Variable domain in full (rest from reference TRBV7-9 and TRBJ1-3): DTGVSQNPRHKITKRGQNVTFRCDPISEHNRLYWYRQTLGQGPEFLTYFQNEAQLEKSRLLSDRFSAERPKGSFSTLEIQRTEQGDSAMYLCASSLLYDSGNTIYFGEGSWLTVV.

This clonotype has only a few counts. V is TRBV6-5 and J is TRBJ1-3; 10 nucleotides align to TRBD1. Looked up from germline, CDR1 is MNHEY and CDR2 is SVGAGI. This CDR3 comprises 16 residues. V shed 5 bases and J 4 bases; nucleotides not matched to a gene: 8. CDR3 sequence (DNA): TGTGCCAGCAGTAGAACCGGGACAGGGGTCGGAAACACCATATATTTT. Translating it yields CASSRTGTGVGNTIYF.

This clonotype was observed at least ten times. The chain recombines TRBV7-2 with TRBJ2-3; a weak D match, TRBD1 (6 bases). The CDR3 extends over 12 amino acids. The V gene lost 8 bases and the J gene lost 2 bases, with 8 bases spanning the gap. Germline V CDR1 and CDR2: SGHTA, FQGNSA. This CDR3 reads CASGGVTDTQYF. The CDR3 coding sequence is TGTGCCAGCGGGGGCGTCACAGATACGCAGTATTTT.

This CDR3 reads CASSSLSSGNTIYF. The CDR3 DNA follows: TGTGCCAGCAGCTCCTTGTCCTCTGGAAACACCATATATTTT. V and J are TRBV5-5 and TRBJ1-3; D gene ambiguous. The CDR3 is 14 amino acids. Germline values: CDR1 SGHKS, CDR2 YYEKEE (reference sequence). Trimming stripped 3 bases from V and 0 bases from J, with 7 bases between.

The rearrangement joins TRBV20-1 to TRBJ2-1; 13 bases line up with TRBD2. V shed 1 base and J 5 bases; nucleotides not matched to a gene: 8. CDR1 and CDR2 from the germline V gene are DFQATT and SNEGSKA (reference sequence). The CDR3 spans 17 residues. The CDR3 DNA sequence: TGCAGTGCTAGAGTAGCCCAACTAGCGGGGGGGAACAATGAGCAGTTCTTC. As protein: CSARVAQLAGGNNEQFF.

This clonotype was seen only a few times. This chain connects TRBV7-6 to TRBJ2-5; 13 bases fit TRBD2. V gave up 0 bases and J gave up 2 bases; unmatched junction bases: 3. Germline V gene data show CDR1 as SGHVS and CDR2 as FNYEAQ. This CDR3 has 17 residues. CDR3 sequence reads: CASSLARLAGGQETQYF. The CDR3 region has the DNA TGTGCCAGCAGCTTAGCCCGACTAGCGGGGGGACAAGAGACCCAGTACTTC.

The chain employs TRBV10-3 and TRBJ2-7; 7 bases map to TRBD2. Germline V CDR1 and CDR2: ENHRY, SYGVKD. V dropped 8 bases and J dropped 6; count of bases not matched to a gene: 7. The CDR3 has 12 amino acids. In nucleotides, the CDR3 is TGTGCCATCGGGTCCGGGACTACCGAGCAGTACGTC. It encodes CAIGSGTTEQYV.

The chain links TRBV3-1 to TRBJ1-2, with 7 nucleotides matching TRBD1. Germline V gene sequence: CDR1 LGHDT, CDR2 YNNKEL (reference sequence). After removal of 4 bases from V and 6 bases from J, the junction contained 5 bases not matched to a gene. This CDR3 is 13 amino acids long. The CDR3, as DNA: TGTGCCAGCAGCCCCGACAGGGTTGATGGCTACACCTTC. Its translation is CASSPDRVDGYTF.

CDR3 sequence (DNA): TGTGCCAGCAGCTTAGGGGGGTCGGCCCAGTACTTC. Protein sequence: CASSLGGSAQYF. V and J are TRBV7-6 and TRBJ2-5; TRBD1 or TRBD2 may be the D gene (5 bases each). Between the trimmed V and J ends, which lost 1 base and 9 bases, there was a span of 9 bases. Germline CDR1 SGHVS, CDR2 FNYEAQ. The CDR3 is made up of 12 amino acids.

The rearrangement uses TRBV28 and TRBJ1-1; D remains unclear. V lost 8 bases to trimming and J lost 0 bases, with 16 bases between them. The germline CDR1 and CDR2 sequences are MDHEN and SYDVKM. The CDR3 runs 15 residues. The CDR3 DNA sequence: TGTGCCAGCCAACCCCGGGTAGACATGAACACTGAAGCTTTCTTT. Translated, it gives CASQPRVDMNTEAFF.

This clonotype was picked up a small number of times. The chain carries TRBV5-5 and TRBJ2-7; D might be TRBD2 (5 bases). Trimming cost V 1 base and J 4 bases, with 12 bases left between them. The CDR3 totals 14 residues. Germline CDR1 and CDR2: SGHKS and YYEKEE (reference sequence). The chain's CDR3 is CASSLPDGVYEQYV. The DNA of the CDR3 is TGTGCCAGCAGCTTGCCGGACGGGGTGTACGAGCAGTACGTC.

This clonotype was found a few times. The gene calls are TRBV6-6 and TRBJ1-2; TRBD1 might be the D (5 bases). The V gene lost 9 bases and the J gene lost 2 bases, with 10 bases spanning the gap. The germline CDR1 and CDR2 sequences are MNHNY and SVGAGI (reference sequence). The CDR3 covers 12 residues. The CDR3: CASARDNYGYTF. Written as DNA, the CDR3 is TGTGCCAGTGCGCGGGACAACTATGGCTACACCTTC.

This clonotype was seen at least ten times. The CDR3, as DNA: TGTGCCAGCAGCTTAGGAGCGGGGGTGAGAGAGACCCAGTACTTC. Protein: CASSLGAGVRETQYF. This rearrangement joins TRBV11-2 to TRBJ2-5; 8 bases are shared with TRBD2. Trimming cost V 1 base and J 4 bases; bases outside gene matches: 5. The CDR3 is made up of 15 amino acids. From germline, CDR1 is SGHAT and CDR2 FQNNGV.

A few counts support this clonotype. This chain uses TRBV15 with TRBJ2-1, with D uncertain. The germline CDR1 and CDR2 sequences are LNHNV and YYDKDF (reference sequence). Trimming shortened V by 1 base and J by 6 bases, and 4 bases separated the two germline ends. The CDR3 sequence is 12 residues long. CDR3 DNA: TGTGCCACCAGCAGAGCGCGCAATGAGCAGTTCTTC. As protein: CATSRARNEQFF.

The chain recombines TRBV6-1 with TRBJ1-5; D call uncertain. The CDR3 is 13 amino acids. Germline V gene data show CDR1 as MNHNS and CDR2 as SASEGT. The V end lost 10 bases, the J end lost 3 bases, and 13 bases lay between the germline ends. The CDR3 DNA reads TGTGCCACCGTGAAAGACCTCAATCAGCCCCAGCATTTT. Translation gives CATVKDLNQPQHF.

This clonotype has only a few counts. The chain has TRBV6-1 and TRBJ1-2, with D perhaps matching TRBD1 (5 bases). V shed 9 bases and J shed 8 bases, with 19 bases lying between them. This CDR3 spans 13 amino acids. Germline values: CDR1 MNHNS, CDR2 SASEGT. CDR3 loop: CASITGGVEGYTF. As DNA, the CDR3 is TGTGCCAGTATTACCGGGGGGGTTGAAGGCTACACCTTC.

The chain combines TRBV18 with TRBJ2-7; D is unclear. The ends were cut back, 4 bases at V and 3 bases at J, with 10 bases in the middle. The CDR3 is 13 amino acids. CDR1 and CDR2 from the germline V gene are KGHSH and LQKENI. This CDR3 reads CASSLSQVYEQYV. CDR3 in DNA: TGTGCCAGCTCACTAAGCCAGGTCTACGAGCAGTACGTC.

This clonotype has a handful of counts. This chain links TRBV5-1 with TRBJ1-1; D might be TRBD1 (6 bases). This CDR3 has 14 residues. Germline V gives CDR1 SGHRS, CDR2 YFSETQ. The germline V and J ends were trimmed by 0 bases and 4 bases, with 10 bases remaining between them. The CDR3 bases are TGCGCCAGCAGCTTGGAGAGGGGGGCCACTGAAGCTTTCTTT. Its protein product is CASSLERGATEAFF.

This clonotype was counted between two and nine times. This chain connects TRBV7-2 to TRBJ1-5, with no clear D. The germline V and J ends were trimmed by 1 base and 4 bases, with 11 bases remaining between them. This CDR3 contains 15 residues. The germline V gene encodes CDR1 SGHTA and CDR2 FQGNSA. DNA for the CDR3: TGTGCCAGCAGCTTAGACGGAGGTTGGAATCAGCCCCAGCATTTT. This sequence encodes CASSLDGGWNQPQHF.

This clonotype was seen more than once but under ten times. This chain joins TRBV7-9 and TRBJ2-5; possible D gene TRBD1, 6 bases. In germline, CDR1 is SEHNR, CDR2 FQNEAQ (reference sequence). The CDR3 is made up of 16 amino acids. Trimming removed 3 bases at V and 5 bases at J, with 19 bases between. The CDR3 sequence: CASSFQFQGSGETQYF. The CDR3 DNA reads as TGTGCCAGCAGCTTCCAGTTTCAGGGGTCAGGGGAGACCCAGTACTTC. The full variable domain, in which reference TRBV7-9 and TRBJ2-5 provide the parts outside the CDR3, is DTGVSQNPRHKITKRGQNVTFRCDPISEHNRLYWYRQTLGQGPEFLTYFQNEAQLEKSRLLSDRFSAERPKGSFSTLEIQRTEQGDSAMYLCASSFQFQGSGETQYFGPGTRLLVL.